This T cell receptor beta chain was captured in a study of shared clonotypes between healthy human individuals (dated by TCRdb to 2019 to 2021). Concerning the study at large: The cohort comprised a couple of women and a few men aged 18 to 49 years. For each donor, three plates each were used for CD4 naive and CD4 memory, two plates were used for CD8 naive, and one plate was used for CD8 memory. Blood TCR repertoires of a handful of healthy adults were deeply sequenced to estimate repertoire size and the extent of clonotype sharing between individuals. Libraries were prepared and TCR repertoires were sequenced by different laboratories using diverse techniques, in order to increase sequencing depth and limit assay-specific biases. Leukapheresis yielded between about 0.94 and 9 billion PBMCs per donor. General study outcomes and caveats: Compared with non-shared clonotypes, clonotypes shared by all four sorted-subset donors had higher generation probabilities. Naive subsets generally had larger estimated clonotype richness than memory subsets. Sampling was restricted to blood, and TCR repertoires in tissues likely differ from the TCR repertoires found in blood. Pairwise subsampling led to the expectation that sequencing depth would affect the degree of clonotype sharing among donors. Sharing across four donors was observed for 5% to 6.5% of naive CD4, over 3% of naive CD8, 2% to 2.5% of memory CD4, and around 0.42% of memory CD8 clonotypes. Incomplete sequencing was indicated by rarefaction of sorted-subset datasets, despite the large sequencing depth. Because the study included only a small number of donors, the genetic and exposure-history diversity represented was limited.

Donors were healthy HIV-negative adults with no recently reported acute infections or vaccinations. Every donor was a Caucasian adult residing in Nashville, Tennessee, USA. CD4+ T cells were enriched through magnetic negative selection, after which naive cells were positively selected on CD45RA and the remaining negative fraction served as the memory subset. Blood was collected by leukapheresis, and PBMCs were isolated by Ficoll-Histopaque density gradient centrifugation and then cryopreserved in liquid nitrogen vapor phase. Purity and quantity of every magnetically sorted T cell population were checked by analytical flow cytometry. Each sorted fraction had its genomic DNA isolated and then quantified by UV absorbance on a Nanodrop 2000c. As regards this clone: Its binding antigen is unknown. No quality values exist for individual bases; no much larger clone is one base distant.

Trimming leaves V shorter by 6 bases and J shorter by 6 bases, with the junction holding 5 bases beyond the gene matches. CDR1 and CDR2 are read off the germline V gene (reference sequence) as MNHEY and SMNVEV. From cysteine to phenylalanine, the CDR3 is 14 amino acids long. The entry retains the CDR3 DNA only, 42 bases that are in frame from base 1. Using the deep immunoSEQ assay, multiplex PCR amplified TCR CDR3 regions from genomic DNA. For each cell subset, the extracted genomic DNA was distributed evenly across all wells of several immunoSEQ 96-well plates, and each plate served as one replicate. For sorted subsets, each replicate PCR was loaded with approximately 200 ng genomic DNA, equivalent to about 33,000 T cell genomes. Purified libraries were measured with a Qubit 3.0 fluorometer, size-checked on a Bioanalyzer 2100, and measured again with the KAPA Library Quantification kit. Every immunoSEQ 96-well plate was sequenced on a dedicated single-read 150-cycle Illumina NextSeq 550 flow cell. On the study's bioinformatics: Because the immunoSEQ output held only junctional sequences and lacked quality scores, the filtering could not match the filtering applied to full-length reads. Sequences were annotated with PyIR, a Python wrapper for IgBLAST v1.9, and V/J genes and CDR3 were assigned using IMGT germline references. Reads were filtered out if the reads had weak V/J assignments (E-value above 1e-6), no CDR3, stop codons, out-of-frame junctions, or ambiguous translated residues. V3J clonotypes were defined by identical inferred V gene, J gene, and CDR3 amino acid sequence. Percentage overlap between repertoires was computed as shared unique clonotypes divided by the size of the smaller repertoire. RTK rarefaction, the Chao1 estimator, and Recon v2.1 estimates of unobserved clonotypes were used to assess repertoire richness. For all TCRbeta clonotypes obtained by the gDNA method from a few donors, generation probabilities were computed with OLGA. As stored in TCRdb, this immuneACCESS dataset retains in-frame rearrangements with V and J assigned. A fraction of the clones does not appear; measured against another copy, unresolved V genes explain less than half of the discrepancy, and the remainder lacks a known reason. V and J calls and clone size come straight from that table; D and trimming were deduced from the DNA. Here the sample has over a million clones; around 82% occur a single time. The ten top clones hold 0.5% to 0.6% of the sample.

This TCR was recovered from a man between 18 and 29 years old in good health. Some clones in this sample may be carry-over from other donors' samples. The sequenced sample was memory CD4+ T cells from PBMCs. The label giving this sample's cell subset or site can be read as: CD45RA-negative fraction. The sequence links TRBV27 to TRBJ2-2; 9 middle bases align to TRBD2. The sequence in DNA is TGTGCCAGCAGGCTAGCGGGAAAGGCCGGGGAGCTGTTTTTT. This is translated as CASRLAGKAGELFF.